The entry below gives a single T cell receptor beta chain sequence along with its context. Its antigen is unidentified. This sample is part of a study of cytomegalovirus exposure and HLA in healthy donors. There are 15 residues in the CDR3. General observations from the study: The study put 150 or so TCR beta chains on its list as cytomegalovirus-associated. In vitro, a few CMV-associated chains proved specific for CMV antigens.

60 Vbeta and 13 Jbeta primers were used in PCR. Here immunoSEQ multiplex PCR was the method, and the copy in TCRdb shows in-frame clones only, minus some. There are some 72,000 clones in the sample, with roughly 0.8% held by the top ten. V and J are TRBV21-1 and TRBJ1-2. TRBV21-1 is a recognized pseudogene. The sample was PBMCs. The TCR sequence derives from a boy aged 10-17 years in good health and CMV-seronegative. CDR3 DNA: TGTGCCAGCAGCAAACTAGCACCGGTTATTTATGGCTACACCTTC. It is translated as CASSKLAPVIYGYTF.